The text below deals with one T cell receptor (beta chain). Its antigen is currently unknown. The data derive from a study of CD8+CD57+ T cells in acquired aplastic anemia. Study context: Yields of DNA that came from sorted CD4+ and CD8+ cells averaged 3.2 ug. Study-wide findings and caveats: Patients and controls shared under 35 CD8+ CDR3 sequences, highly expressed in patients. Patients and controls had CD8+ Simpson's diversity values that were not significantly distinct.

According to the study, genomic DNA was the template for TCR beta VDJ and CDR3 profiling. TCRdb called the reads again in MiXCR, with one record for every CDR3 protein. Here the sample spans 150,000 to 200,000 distinct CDR3 sequences, around 65% being singletons. V dropped 0 bases and J dropped 0 bases, with 12 bases sitting between them. Germline CDR1 SGHRS, CDR2 YFSETQ. The length of the CDR3 is 16 residues. Sequenced material: sorted CD4+, CD8+, or CD8+CD57+ T cells (not recorded which) from PBMCs. This sequence joins TRBV5-1 and TRBJ1-1; D gene uncertain. The TCR comes from a human donor with severe aplastic anemia or a healthy control (not recorded which). The CDR3 DNA sequence: TGCGCCAGCAGCTTGGTGGAGAGGTCCATGAACACTGAAGCTTTCTTT. Its protein product is CASSLVERSMNTEAFF.